This TCR beta chain stems from a study of molecular identifiers for immune sequencing clone quantification. Overall study results and limits: Clones above 20 RNA copies contained over 98% of effector molecules and under 1% of naive molecules.

TCRdb called the PCR reads again in MiXCR, with one record for every CDR3 protein. The top ten hold less than 5% of the sample, which has 90,000 to 120,000 distinct CDR3 sequences, roughly 34% seen once. Sorted naive CD8 T cells, about 17,000 to 1,000,000, were sequenced from 10%, 30% or 50% RNA. There are a few counts of this clonotype. The antigen remains unidentified. The sequence came from a human donor in good health. Some libraries in this study had Jurkat cell RNA spiked in. Sequenced sample: naive CD8+ T cells from blood, with Jurkat cell RNA spiked in. The subset here: FACS-sorted CD8+CD4-CCR7+CD45RA+ naive T cells.

The CDR3 region is CASSAGTTGLQTQYF. The CDR3 nucleotides read TGTGCCAGCAGTGCGGGAACGACAGGGCTTCAGACCCAGTACTTC. The V gene is TRBV25-1, the J gene TRBJ2-5; 7 bases match TRBD1. The CDR3 is 15 amino acids. V shed 4 bases and J 6 bases; nucleotides not matched to a gene: 11. From germline, CDR1 is MGHDK and CDR2 SYGVNS.